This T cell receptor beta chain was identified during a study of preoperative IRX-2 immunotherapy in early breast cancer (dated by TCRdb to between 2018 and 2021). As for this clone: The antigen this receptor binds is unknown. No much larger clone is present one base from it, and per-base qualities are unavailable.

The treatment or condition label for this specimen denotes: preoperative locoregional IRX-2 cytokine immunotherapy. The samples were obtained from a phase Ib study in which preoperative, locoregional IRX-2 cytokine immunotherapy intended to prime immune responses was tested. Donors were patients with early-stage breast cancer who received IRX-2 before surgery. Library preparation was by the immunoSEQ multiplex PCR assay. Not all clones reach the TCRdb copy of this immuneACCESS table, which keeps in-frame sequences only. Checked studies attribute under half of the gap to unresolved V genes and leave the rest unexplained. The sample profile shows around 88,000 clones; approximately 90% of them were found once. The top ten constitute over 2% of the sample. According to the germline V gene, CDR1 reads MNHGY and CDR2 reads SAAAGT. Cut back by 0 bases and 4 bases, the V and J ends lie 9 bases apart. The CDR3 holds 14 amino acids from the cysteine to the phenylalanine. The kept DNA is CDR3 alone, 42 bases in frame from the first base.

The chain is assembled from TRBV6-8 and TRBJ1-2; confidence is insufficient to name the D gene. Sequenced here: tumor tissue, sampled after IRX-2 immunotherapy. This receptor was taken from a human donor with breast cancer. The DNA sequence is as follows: TGTGCCAGCAGTTACTCGAGAGAGGGCTATGGCTACACCTTC. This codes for CASSYSREGYGYTF.